This T cell receptor beta chain was identified in a study of cytomegalovirus exposure and HLA in healthy donors. Study information: In a later analysis, the roughly 110 validation repertoires were reported to have used the same platform as the roughly 730 first-cohort repertoires.

With respect to this clone: Its antigen is unknown.

The CDR3 covers 13 residues. Germline V lookup: CDR1 SQVTM, CDR2 ANQGSEA. With V trimmed by 3 bases and J by 12 bases, 12 bases remained unmatched. General observations from the study: The finding came from a later analysis; first-cohort TCR clusters tended to co-occur in the 110 or so validation repertoires. A classifier reportedly called cytomegalovirus status with high sensitivity and specificity. For most TCR sequences rarity was the rule, although some public TCRs occurred in many donors.

The repertoire was sequenced with immunoSEQ multiplex PCR; TCRdb's copy has only in-frame clones and lacks some. The table includes about 120,000 clones, 70% to 90% detected once. What was sequenced was PBMCs. The rearrangement joins TRBV29-1 to TRBJ1-1; the match to TRBD1 covers 8 bases. The TCR originated in a woman between 18 and 29 years old in good health and CMV-seropositive. This CDR3 reads CSVDRTGSRKTFF. CDR3 DNA sequence: TGCAGCGTTGATCGGACAGGGTCCCGTAAAACTTTCTTT.